These 23 T cell receptor beta chains share one sample of origin, sequenced in a study of shared clonotypes between healthy human individuals. TCRdb keeps only in-frame clones here, not all; method: immunoSEQ multiplex PCR. Of about 960,000 clones listed, 70% to 85% were seen once; the top ten hold around 1.4%. The sequenced sample was memory CD4+ T cells sorted from blood. Subset described: CD45RA-negative fraction. The source is a man between 18 and 35 years old in good health.

V gene TRBV9 combines with J gene TRBJ2-4; 7 nucleotides agree with TRBD2. Germline CDR1 SGDLS, CDR2 YYNGEE. CDR3 length: 15 residues. Germline trimming cut 0 bases from V and 7 bases from J; bases unmatched to any gene: 7. This chain's CDR3 is CASSVAGGRRNIQYF. CDR3 DNA: TGTGCCAGCAGCGTAGCTGGCGGGAGAAGGAACATTCAGTACTTC.

In regard to this clone: The junction differs from germline at one of its ends, possibly a read error. The rearrangement joins TRBV11-2 to TRBJ2-7; D is unresolved. Germline CDR1 and CDR2: SGHAT and FQNNGV. The CDR3 loop spans 14 amino acids. CDR3 DNA sequence: TGTGCCAGCAGCTTAGATCCGCCCTCCTACGGGCAGTACTTC. This codes for CASSLDPPSYGQYF. Variable domain in full (rest from reference TRBV11-2 and TRBJ2-7): EAGVAQSPRYKIIEKRQSVAFWCNPISGHATLYWYQQILGQGPKLLIQFQNNGVVDDSQLPKDRFSAERLKGVDSTLKIQPAKLEDSAVYLCASSLDPPSYGQYFGPGTRLTVT.

The CDR3 bases are TGTGCCAGCTCCTGGACCCCGGGACAGAACACTGAAGCTTTCTTT. It translates to CASSWTPGQNTEAFF. This chain joins TRBV7-2 and TRBJ1-1; a possible D gene is TRBD1 (6 bases). V was pared by 8 bases and J by 1 base, with 17 bases between. Germline CDR1 and CDR2: SGHTA and FQGNSA. The CDR3 runs to 15 residues.

This clone has a handful of counts. This chain connects TRBV7-2 to TRBJ2-3; possible D gene TRBD2, 5 bases. This CDR3 is built from 14 residues. The V gene lost 8 bases and the J gene lost 0 bases, with 12 bases spanning the gap. Germline V gene data show CDR1 as SGHTA and CDR2 as FQGNSA. The CDR3 region has the DNA TGTGCCAGCGGCCAGCGGACTAGCACAGATACGCAGTATTTT. Encoded protein: CASGQRTSTDTQYF. Based on the CDR3 plus reference TRBV7-2 and TRBJ2-3, the full variable domain is GAGVSQSPSNKVTEKGKDVELRCDPISGHTALYWYRQSLGQGLEFLIYFQGNSAPDKSGLPSDRFSAERTGGSVSTLTIQRTQQEDSAVYLCASGQRTSTDTQYFGPGTRLTVL.

The rearrangement joins TRBV5-6 to TRBJ1-1; a possible D gene is TRBD1 (6 bases). Germline CDR1 is SGHDT and CDR2 is YYEEEE. The V end lost 0 bases, the J end lost 4 bases, and 16 bases lay between the germline ends. The CDR3 runs 16 residues. The CDR3 here is CASSLGGQGLGTEAFF. CDR3 DNA sequence: TGTGCCAGCAGCTTGGGAGGGCAGGGGCTCGGCACTGAAGCTTTCTTT.

The J gene is TRBJ1-3, the V gene TRBV10-3, with TRBD1 as a possible D gene (5 bases). With 11 bases removed from V and 0 bases from J, the gap between germline ends came to 11 bases. Germline V lookup: CDR1 ENHRY, CDR2 SYGVKD. This CDR3 is built from 13 residues. The CDR3 nucleotides are TGTGCCGTCACTGGACACTCTGGAAACACCATATATTTT. Amino acids: CAVTGHSGNTIYF.

The rearrangement uses TRBV7-2 and TRBJ2-3, with 15 bases fitting TRBD2. The CDR3 covers 18 residues. The trim removed 5 bases at V and 5 bases at J, leaving 11 bases unmatched. Germline-derived CDR1 and CDR2 are SGHTA and FQGNSA. CDR3 DNA sequence: TGTGCCAGCAGCCCGGGACTAGCGGGAGGTGGAGTCGGAGATACGCAGTATTTT. Translation gives CASSPGLAGGGVGDTQYF.

This clone appeared a single time. This chain connects TRBV5-5 to TRBJ1-5; D not resolved. Germline V CDR1 and CDR2: SGHKS, YYEKEE (reference sequence). The CDR3 contains 13 residues. Trimming shortened V by 0 bases and J by 8 bases, and 9 bases separated the two germline ends. In DNA form, the CDR3 reads TGTGCCAGCAGCTTGGTAGCCGAGGAGCCCCAGCATTTT. As protein: CASSLVAEEPQHF.

This chain links TRBV4-3 with TRBJ2-3; 12 nucleotides agree with TRBD2. Germline CDR1 LGHNA, CDR2 YSLEER. The trim removed 5 bases at V and 3 bases at J, leaving 3 bases unmatched. The CDR3 length is 15 residues. CDR3 in amino acids: CASSEGTSGTDTQYF. CDR3 sequence (DNA): TGCGCCAGCAGCGAAGGGACTAGCGGGACAGATACGCAGTATTTT.

The V call is TRBV30, the J call TRBJ2-7, with a possible D match to TRBD1 (6 bases). V was clipped by 3 bases and J by 6 bases, with 15 bases between them. This CDR3 has 13 amino acids. Germline V lookup: CDR1 GTSNPN, CDR2 SVGIG (reference sequence). CDR3 in amino acids: CAWSPFVGAEQYF. In nucleotides, the CDR3 is TGTGCCTGGAGCCCCTTCGTGGGGGCCGAGCAGTACTTC.

The V gene is TRBV6-5, the J gene TRBJ2-7; no clear D. Trimming pared 6 bases from V and 0 bases from J, leaving 15 bases between. This CDR3 spans 15 amino acids. Germline lookup yields CDR1 MNHEY and CDR2 SVGAGI. CDR3 in DNA: TGTGCCAGCAGCTTGGGCCAGTTACTCTCCTACGAGCAGTACTTC. This encodes CASSLGQLLSYEQYF.

This clone was seen a few times. The chain is built from TRBV4-1 and TRBJ2-1, with D possibly being TRBD1 or TRBD2 (6 bases each). The CDR3 extends over 16 amino acids. Trimming took off 4 bases at V and 5 bases at J, with 18 bases between the two ends. In germline, CDR1 is MGHRA, CDR2 YSYEKL. The DNA for the CDR3 is TGCGCCAGCAGCCTTCTAGGGGGGTCGGGCCACAATGAGCAGTTCTTC. Residues: CASSLLGGSGHNEQFF.

The V and J genes are TRBV5-1 and TRBJ2-3; tentatively, D is TRBD1 (6 bases). The germline CDR1 and CDR2 sequences are SGHRS and YFSETQ. The CDR3 loop spans 21 amino acids. Between the trimmed V and J ends, which lost 1 base and 1 base, there was a span of 28 bases. The CDR3 region is CASSLYPLQGRGLKGTDTQYF. In nucleotides, the CDR3 is TGCGCCAGCAGCTTGTACCCACTACAGGGAAGGGGCCTAAAGGGCACAGATACGCAGTATTTT.

V gene TRBV10-2 combines with J gene TRBJ1-2; D is perhaps TRBD1 (6 bases). The CDR3 length is 15 residues. The germline V gene has CDR1 WSHSY and CDR2 SAAADI. Trimming left V 3 bases short and J 7 bases short, with 18 bases between. CDR3 nucleotide sequence: TGCGCCAGCAGTGATGACAGGATAATGTACTCTGGCTACACCTTC. This gives the protein CASSDDRIMYSGYTF.

The table lists this clone with a count of one. This sequence joins TRBV7-9 and TRBJ2-2, with D unresolved. Trimming took off 4 bases at V and 0 bases at J, with 12 bases between the two ends. This CDR3 is 16 amino acids long. The germline V gene encodes CDR1 SEHNR and CDR2 FQNEAQ (reference sequence). CDR3 loop: CASSSPTPTNTGELFF. CDR3 coding DNA: TGTGCCAGCAGCTCGCCTACCCCAACGAACACCGGGGAGCTGTTTTTT.

This chain connects TRBV19 to TRBJ1-5, with D unclear. The germline gives CDR1 LNHDA, CDR2 SQIVND (reference sequence). The CDR3 runs to 13 residues. V lost 6 bases to trimming and J lost 5 bases, with 11 bases between them. The CDR3 loop is CASSDRRDQPQHF. DNA for the CDR3: TGTGCCAGTAGCGATCGCCGGGATCAGCCCCAGCATTTT.

In regard to this clone: Germline and junction disagree at one end, which may indicate a read error. This chain uses TRBV7-7 with TRBJ2-7; D is perhaps TRBD1 or TRBD2 (5 bases each). The CDR3 extends over 13 amino acids. The V gene's germline CDR1 is SSHAT and CDR2 FNYEAQ (reference sequence). The CDR3: CASSLALGREQYF. The CDR3 DNA follows: TGTGCTAGCAGCTTAGCGTTGGGGCGCGAGCAGTACTTC.

There are a few counts of this clone. The rearrangement links TRBV5-1 to TRBJ1-4; TRBD1 might be the D (6 bases). Trimming took off 0 bases at V and 5 bases at J, with 14 bases between the two ends. The germline gives CDR1 SGHRS, CDR2 YFSETQ. The length of the CDR3 is 16 residues. The CDR3 DNA is TGCGCCAGCAGCTTGGAGCCACAGGGAGGGAATGAAAAACTGTTTTTT. This sequence encodes CASSLEPQGGNEKLFF.

This chain uses TRBV6-6 with TRBJ1-4; no clear D. There are 12 residues in the CDR3. The V end was cut by 7 bases, the J end by 7 bases, with 10 bases between. In germline, CDR1 is MNHNY, CDR2 SVGAGI (reference sequence). The CDR3, as DNA: TGTGCCAGCACCTTGAGTGTTGAAAAACTGTTTTTT. Protein sequence: CASTLSVEKLFF.

The chain links TRBV9 to TRBJ2-6; D call uncertain. The germline CDR1 and CDR2 sequences are SGDLS and YYNGEE. The V end lost 0 bases, the J end lost 3 bases, and 4 bases lay between the germline ends. This CDR3 has 14 residues. The CDR3 reads CASSVVVGANVLTF. DNA for the CDR3: TGTGCCAGCAGCGTAGTGGTTGGGGCCAACGTCCTGACTTTC. Combining the CDR3 with reference TRBV9 and TRBJ2-6 gives the whole variable domain DSGVTQTPKHLITATGQRVTLRCSPRSGDLSVYWYQQSLDQGLQFLIQYYNGEERAKGNILERFSAQQFPDLHSELNLSSLELGDSALYFCASSVVVGANVLTFGAGSRLTVL.

V is TRBV28 and J is TRBJ1-5, with 9 bases identical to TRBD1. Germline trimming cut 6 bases from V and 6 bases from J; bases unmatched to any gene: 9. The V gene's germline CDR1 is MDHEN and CDR2 SYDVKM. This CDR3 is 15 amino acids long. The CDR3, as DNA: TGTGCCAGCAGCTCAACTAACAGGGGGCCTCAGCCCCAGCATTTT. Its translation is CASSSTNRGPQPQHF.

CDR3 sequence: CASSQPGQGHGEQYF. CDR3 sequence (DNA): TGCGCCAGCAGCCAACCGGGACAGGGTCACGGCGAGCAGTACTTC. This chain links TRBV4-1 with TRBJ2-7; 9 bases fit TRBD1. The CDR3 totals 15 residues. Germline V lookup: CDR1 MGHRA, CDR2 YSYEKL. J was trimmed by 6 bases and V by 2 bases; bases with no gene match: 8.

This clone was picked up a small number of times. V usage is TRBV30 and J usage is TRBJ2-2, with TRBD1 as a possible D gene (5 bases). Trimming took off 4 bases at V and 4 bases at J, with 16 bases between the two ends. This CDR3 comprises 15 residues. CDR1 and CDR2 from the germline V gene are GTSNPN and SVGIG (reference sequence). This CDR3 is CAWIRHQGRTGELFF. The CDR3 coding sequence is TGTGCCTGGATTCGGCACCAGGGTCGCACCGGGGAGCTGTTTTTT.